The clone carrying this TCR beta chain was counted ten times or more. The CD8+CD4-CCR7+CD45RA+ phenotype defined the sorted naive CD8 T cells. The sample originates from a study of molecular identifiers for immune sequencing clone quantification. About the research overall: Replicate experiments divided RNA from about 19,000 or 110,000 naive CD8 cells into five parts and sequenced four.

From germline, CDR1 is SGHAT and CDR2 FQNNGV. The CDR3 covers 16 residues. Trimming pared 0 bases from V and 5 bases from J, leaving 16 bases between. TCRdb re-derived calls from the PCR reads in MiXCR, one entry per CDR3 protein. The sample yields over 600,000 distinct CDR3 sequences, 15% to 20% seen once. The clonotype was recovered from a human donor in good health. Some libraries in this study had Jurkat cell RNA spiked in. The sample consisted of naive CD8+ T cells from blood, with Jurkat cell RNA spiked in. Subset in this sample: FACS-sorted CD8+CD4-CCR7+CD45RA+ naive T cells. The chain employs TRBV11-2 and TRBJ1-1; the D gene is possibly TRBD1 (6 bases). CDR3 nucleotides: TGTGCCAGCAGCTTAGATGGGGGGGCAGGGGCAACTGAAGCTTTCTTT. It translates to CASSLDGGAGATEAFF.